This T cell receptor (beta chain) was observed in a study of CD8+CD57+ T cells in acquired aplastic anemia. Overall study: CD4+ reads averaged about 9.9 million in healthy donors.

As to this clonotype: Its antigen is not identified.

Study-level findings and limits: Both patients and controls carried the same twenty-nine CD8+ CDR3 sequences. Patient and control CD8+ Simpson's diversity was not significantly different.

This CDR3 region has 16 residues. The germline V and J ends were trimmed by 6 bases and 4 bases, with 22 bases remaining between them. Profiles of TCR beta VDJ and CDR3 were generated from a genomic DNA template. TCRdb used MiXCR to reprocess the reads, holding one entry per CDR3 protein. The top ten clones hold 3.5% to 4.5% of a sample with some 410,000 distinct CDR3 sequences, 65% to 75% of them seen once. The chain has TRBV12-3 or TRBV12-4 and TRBJ2-7; the D is unclear. The specimen sequenced was sorted CD4+, CD8+, or CD8+CD57+ T cells (not recorded which) from PBMCs. The clonotype comes from a human donor in good health, serving as a control. CDR3 bases: TGTGCCAGCAGCCGGTCGGTCACTAACACCCAGTACGAGCAGTACTTC. It translates to CASSRSVTNTQYEQYF.